This T cell receptor (beta chain) came from a study of long-term antiretroviral therapy in people with HIV. Every donor contributed at least one pre-ART and at least two post-ART PBMC samples. This was the immunoSEQ v3.0 assay at survey level. In sequencing, about 40,000-55,000 T-cell genomes per sample were targeted. Method: immunoSEQ multiplex PCR; TCRdb's copy keeps in-frame clones and lacks some. The table records roughly 7,800 clones, approximately 80% of them present only once. Study-level points and caveats: Blood collection from the mid-2000s to the late 2010s possibly occurred under older ART regimens. Across all time points, the repertoire was dominated by clones that expanded before ART.

Regarding this clone: As yet, its antigen is unknown.

This sequence originates from a man aged 40-50 years with HIV. Sequencing used unsorted PBMCs, obtained 0.1 years after starting antiretroviral therapy.

The CDR3 region is CASSPGTGSNQPQHF. DNA for the CDR3: TGTGCCAGCTCACCAGGGACAGGGTCGAATCAGCCCCAGCATTTT. The V and J genes are TRBV18 and TRBJ1-5; 9 bases are a match to TRBD1. J lost 4 bases, V lost 2 bases, and 3 bases had no gene match. The CDR3 runs to 15 residues. Germline lookup yields CDR1 KGHSH and CDR2 LQKENI. The whole variable domain, filled in from reference TRBV18 and TRBJ1-5, reads NAGVMQNPRHLVRRRGQEARLRCSPMKGHSHVYWYRQLPEEGLKFMVYLQKENIIDESGMPKERFSAEFPKEGPSILRIQQVVRGDSAAYFCASSPGTGSNQPQHFGDGTRLSIL.